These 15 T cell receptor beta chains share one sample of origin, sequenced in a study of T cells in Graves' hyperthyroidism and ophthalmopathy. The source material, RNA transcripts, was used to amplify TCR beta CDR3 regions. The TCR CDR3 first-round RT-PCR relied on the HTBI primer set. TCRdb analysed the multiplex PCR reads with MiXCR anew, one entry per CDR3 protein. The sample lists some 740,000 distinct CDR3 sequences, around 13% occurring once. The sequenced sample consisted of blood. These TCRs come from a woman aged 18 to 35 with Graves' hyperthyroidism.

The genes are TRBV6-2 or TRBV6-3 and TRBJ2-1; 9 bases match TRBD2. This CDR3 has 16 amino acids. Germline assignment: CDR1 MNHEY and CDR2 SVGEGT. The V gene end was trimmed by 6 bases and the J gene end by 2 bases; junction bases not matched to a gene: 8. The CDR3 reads CASSRGTSFTYNEQFF. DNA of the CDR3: TGTGCCAGCAGCCGAGGGACTAGCTTTACCTACAATGAGCAGTTCTTC.

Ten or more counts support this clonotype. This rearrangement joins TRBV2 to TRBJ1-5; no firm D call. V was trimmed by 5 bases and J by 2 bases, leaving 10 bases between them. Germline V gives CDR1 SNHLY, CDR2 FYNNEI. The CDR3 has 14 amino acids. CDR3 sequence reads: CASSLFTGNQPQHF. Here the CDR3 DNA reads TGTGCCAGCAGTCTCTTTACTGGCAATCAGCCCCAGCATTTT. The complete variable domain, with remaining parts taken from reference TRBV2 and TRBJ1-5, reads EPEVTQTPSHQVTQMGQEVILRCVPISNHLYFYWYRQILGQKVEFLVSFYNNEISEKSEIFDDQFSVERPDGSNFTLKIRSTKLEDSAMYFCASSLFTGNQPQHFGDGTRLSIL.

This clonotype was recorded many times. The CDR3 here is CASSSPPMIGEQYF. The CDR3 nucleotides are TGTGCCAGCAGTTCACCCCCCATGATCGGCGAGCAGTACTTC. This chain uses TRBV6-1 with TRBJ2-7; no clear D. This CDR3 has 14 residues. V was clipped by 5 bases and J by 6 bases, with 17 bases between them. Germline V gene lookup returns CDR1 MNHNS and CDR2 SASEGT.

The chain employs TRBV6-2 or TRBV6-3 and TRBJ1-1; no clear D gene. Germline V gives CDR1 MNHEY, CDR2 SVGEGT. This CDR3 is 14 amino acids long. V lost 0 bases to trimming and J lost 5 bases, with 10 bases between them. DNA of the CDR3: TGTGCCAGCAGTTACTCGGCACCCTTAACTGAAGCTTTCTTT. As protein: CASSYSAPLTEAFF.

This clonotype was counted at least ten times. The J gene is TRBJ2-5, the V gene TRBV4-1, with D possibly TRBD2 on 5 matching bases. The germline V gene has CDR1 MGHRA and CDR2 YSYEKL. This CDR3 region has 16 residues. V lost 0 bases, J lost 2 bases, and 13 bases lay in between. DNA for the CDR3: TGCGCCAGCAGCCAAGAACCCGGGGTCGGACAAGAGACCCAGTACTTC. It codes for CASSQEPGVGQETQYF.

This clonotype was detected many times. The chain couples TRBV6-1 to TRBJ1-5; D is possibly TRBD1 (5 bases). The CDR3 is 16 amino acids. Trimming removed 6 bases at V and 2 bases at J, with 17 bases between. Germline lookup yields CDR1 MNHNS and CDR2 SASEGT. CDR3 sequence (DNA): TGTGCCAGCAGCCCAGAGGCAGGGATTGGCAATCAGCCCCAGCATTTT. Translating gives CASSPEAGIGNQPQHF.

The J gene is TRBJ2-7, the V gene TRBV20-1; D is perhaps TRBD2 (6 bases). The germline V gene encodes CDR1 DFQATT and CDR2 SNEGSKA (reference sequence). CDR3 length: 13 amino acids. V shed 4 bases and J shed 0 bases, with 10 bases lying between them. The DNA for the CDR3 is TGCAGTGCTAACAGCGGGCTCTCCTACGAGCAGTACTTC. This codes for CSANSGLSYEQYF.

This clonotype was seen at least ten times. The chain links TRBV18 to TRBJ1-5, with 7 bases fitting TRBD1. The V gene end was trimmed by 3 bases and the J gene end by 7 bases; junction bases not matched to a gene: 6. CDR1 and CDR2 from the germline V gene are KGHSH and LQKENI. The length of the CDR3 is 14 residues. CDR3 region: CASSPDRTGQPQHF. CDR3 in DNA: TGTGCCAGCTCACCTGACCGGACAGGCCAGCCCCAGCATTTT.

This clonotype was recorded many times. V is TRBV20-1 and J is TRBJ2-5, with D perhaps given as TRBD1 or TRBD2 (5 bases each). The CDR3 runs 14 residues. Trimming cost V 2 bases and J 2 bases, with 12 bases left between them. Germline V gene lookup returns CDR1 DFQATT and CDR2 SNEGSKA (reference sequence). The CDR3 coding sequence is TGCAGTGCTAGACCTACGGGACGGCAAGAGACCCAGTACTTC. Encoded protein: CSARPTGRQETQYF.

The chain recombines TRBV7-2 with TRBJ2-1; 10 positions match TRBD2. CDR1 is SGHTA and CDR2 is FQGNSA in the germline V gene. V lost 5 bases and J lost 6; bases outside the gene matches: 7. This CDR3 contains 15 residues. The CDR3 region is CASSVTSGDLNEQFF. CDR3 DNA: TGTGCCAGCAGCGTTACTAGCGGGGATCTCAATGAGCAGTTCTTC.

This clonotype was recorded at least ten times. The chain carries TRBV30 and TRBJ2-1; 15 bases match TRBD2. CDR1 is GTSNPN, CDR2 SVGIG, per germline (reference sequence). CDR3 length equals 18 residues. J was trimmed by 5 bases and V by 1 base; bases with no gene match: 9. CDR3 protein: CAWSGGLAGGFGDNEQFF. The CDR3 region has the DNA TGTGCCTGGAGTGGGGGACTAGCGGGAGGATTCGGGGACAATGAGCAGTTCTTC. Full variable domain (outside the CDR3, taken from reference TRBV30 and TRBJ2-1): SQTIHQWPATLVQPVGSPLSLECTVEGTSNPNLYWYRQAAGRGLQLLFYSVGIGQISSEVPQNLSASRPQDRQFILSSKKLLLSDSGFYLCAWSGGLAGGFGDNEQFFGPGTRLTVL.

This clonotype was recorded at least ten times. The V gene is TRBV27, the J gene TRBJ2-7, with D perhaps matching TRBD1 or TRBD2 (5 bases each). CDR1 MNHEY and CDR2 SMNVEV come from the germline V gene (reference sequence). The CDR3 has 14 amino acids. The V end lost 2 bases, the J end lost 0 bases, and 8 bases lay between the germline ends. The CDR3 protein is CASSLRGVSYEQYF. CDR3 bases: TGTGCCAGCAGTTTACGAGGGGTCTCCTACGAGCAGTACTTC.

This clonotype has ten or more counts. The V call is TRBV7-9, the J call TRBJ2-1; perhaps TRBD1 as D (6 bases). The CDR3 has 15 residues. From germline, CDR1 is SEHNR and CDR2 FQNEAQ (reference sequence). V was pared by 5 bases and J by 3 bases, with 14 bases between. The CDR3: CASSPDTGIYNEQFF. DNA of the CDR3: TGTGCCAGCAGCCCCGATACAGGGATCTACAATGAGCAGTTCTTC.

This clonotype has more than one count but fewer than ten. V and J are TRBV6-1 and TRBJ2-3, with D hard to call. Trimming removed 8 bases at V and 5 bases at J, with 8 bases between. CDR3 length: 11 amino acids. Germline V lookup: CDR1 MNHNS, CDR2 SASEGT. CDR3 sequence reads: CASYSGDTQYF. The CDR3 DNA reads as TGTGCCAGCTATAGTGGAGATACGCAGTATTTT.

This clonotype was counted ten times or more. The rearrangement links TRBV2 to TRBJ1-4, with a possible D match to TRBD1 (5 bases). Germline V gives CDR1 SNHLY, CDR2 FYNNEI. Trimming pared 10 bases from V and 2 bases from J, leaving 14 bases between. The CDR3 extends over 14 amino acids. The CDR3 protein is CATSDSATNEKLFF. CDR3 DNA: TGTGCCACCAGCGACAGTGCTACTAATGAAAAACTGTTTTTT.